What follows are 23 T cell receptor beta chains derived from one specimen sequenced in a study of cytomegalovirus exposure and HLA in healthy donors (TCRdb year 2017). The method behind the library was the immunoSEQ multiplex PCR assay. The source is immuneACCESS, and TCRdb retained only in-frame sequences with V and J called. Part of the clones is not carried over; for the studies checked, unresolved V genes explain less than half of this, and the remainder is unexplained. Across this sample there are around 69,000 clones, with over 90% seen only once. Clones ranked in the top ten supply roughly 4.3% of the sample. The sample comprised PBMCs. The origin of the receptors is a woman in her late teens or twenties in good health and CMV-seropositive.

The chain combines TRBV7-2 with TRBJ2-7; 8 bases are shared with TRBD1. The V gene end was trimmed by 4 bases and the J gene end by 8 bases; junction bases not matched to a gene: 7. Germline CDR1 SGHTA, CDR2 FQGNSA. The CDR3 runs 13 residues. The CDR3 spells CASSSGTGNKQYF. The CDR3, as DNA: TGTGCCAGCAGCTCCGGGACAGGTAATAAGCAGTACTTC.

The J gene is TRBJ1-1, the V gene TRBV2; 7 bases fit TRBD1. This CDR3 spans 14 amino acids. The V gene's germline CDR1 is SNHLY and CDR2 FYNNEI. J lost 4 bases, V lost 3 bases, and 5 bases had no gene match. The CDR3 DNA sequence: TGTGCCAGCAGTGAGGAGGCAGGGGGCACTGAAGCTTTCTTT. It codes for CASSEEAGGTEAFF.

This clone showed up just once. The rearrangement uses TRBV7-8 and TRBJ1-2; D may be TRBD1 (5 bases). Germline CDR1 is SGHVS and CDR2 is FQNEAQ. The CDR3 length is 12 residues. V lost 5 bases to trimming and J lost 5 bases, with 9 bases between them. The CDR3 bases are TGTGCCAGCAGCCCCGGGACTTATGGCTACACCTTC. Translating gives CASSPGTYGYTF.

V usage is TRBV28 and J usage is TRBJ2-3; TRBD2 matches 8 bases. CDR1 and CDR2 from the germline V gene are MDHEN and SYDVKM. The trim removed 6 bases at V and 2 bases at J, leaving 4 bases unmatched. The CDR3 is made up of 14 amino acids. The CDR3 DNA follows: TGTGCCAGCAGCGTTAGCGGGATCACAGATACGCAGTATTTT. It is translated as CASSVSGITDTQYF.

This chain connects TRBV29-1 to TRBJ2-5, with D uncertain. Germline-derived CDR1 and CDR2 are SQVTM and ANQGSEA. CDR3 length equals 13 residues. The V gene lost 4 bases and the J gene lost 5 bases, with 14 bases spanning the gap. CDR3 sequence: CSVVGRLYETQYF. In nucleotides, the CDR3 is TGCAGCGTTGTTGGCAGATTATATGAGACCCAGTACTTC.

The gene calls are TRBV7-8 and TRBJ2-7, with 10 bases fitting TRBD2. Looked up from germline, CDR1 is SGHVS and CDR2 is FQNEAQ. This CDR3 contains 15 residues. V shed 5 bases, J shed 2 bases, and the junction held 6 bases outside the gene matches. Here the CDR3 DNA reads TGTGCCAGCAGCCCCGGGACTAGCGTTCCCTACGAGCAGTACTTC. As protein: CASSPGTSVPYEQYF.

The V and J genes are TRBV10-3 and TRBJ2-2; D is unresolved. V was shortened by 2 bases and J by 6 bases, with 7 bases between the two germline ends. The CDR3 loop spans 13 amino acids. Germline V gene data show CDR1 as ENHRY and CDR2 as SYGVKD. The DNA of the CDR3 is TGTGCCATCAGTGAGAAGGCGGCCGGGGAGCTGTTTTTT. This encodes CAISEKAAGELFF.

In nucleotides, the CDR3 is TGCGCCAGCAGCTTCCGTACAGGGGGTAGCACCGGGGAGCTGTTTTTT. Residues: CASSFRTGGSTGELFF. This chain joins TRBV5-1 and TRBJ2-2; 8 bases align to TRBD1. In germline, CDR1 is SGHRS, CDR2 YFSETQ. The V and J ends lost 2 bases and 4 bases, in that order; junction bases with no gene match: 7. The CDR3 contains 16 residues.

The chain links TRBV9 to TRBJ2-2; D is uncertain. CDR3 size: 13 residues. Trimming pared 0 bases from V and 4 bases from J, leaving 4 bases between. Germline CDR1 and CDR2: SGDLS and YYNGEE. The CDR3 DNA reads as TGTGCCAGCAGCGTAGCTCCCACCGGGGAGCTGTTTTTT. It specifies CASSVAPTGELFF.

This rearrangement joins TRBV5-1 to TRBJ2-2; 8 bases match TRBD2. With V trimmed by 1 base and J by 1 base, 0 bases remained unmatched. This CDR3 region has 15 residues. Looked up from germline, CDR1 is SGHRS and CDR2 is YFSETQ. As DNA, the CDR3 is TGCGCCAGCAGCTTGACTAGCGGGAACACCGGGGAGCTGTTTTTT. Its translation is CASSLTSGNTGELFF.

The genes are TRBV10-1 and TRBJ2-6, with TRBD2 matching 12 bases. J lost 3 bases, V lost 1 base, and 7 bases had no gene match. This CDR3 region has 19 residues. The germline V gene encodes CDR1 WNHNN and CDR2 SYGVQD (reference sequence). CDR3 sequence reads: CASSEWLAGGPYGANVLTF. CDR3 nucleotides: TGCGCCAGCAGTGAGTGGCTAGCGGGAGGGCCTTATGGGGCCAACGTCCTGACTTTC.

The chain joins TRBV6-5 to TRBJ1-2, with D unresolved. The germline gives CDR1 MNHEY, CDR2 SVGAGI. V was pared by 6 bases and J by 8 bases, with 16 bases between. The CDR3 covers 13 residues. Here the CDR3 reads CASSLHGGGGYTF. The CDR3 DNA sequence: TGTGCCAGCAGCTTGCACGGTGGAGGAGGCTACACCTTC.

The V and J genes are TRBV6-5 and TRBJ2-7, with TRBD1 matching 10 bases. Germline-derived CDR1 and CDR2 are MNHEY and SVGAGI. Trimming at V came to 10 bases and at J to 3 bases, leaving 6 bases not matched to a gene. The CDR3 consists of 13 residues. CDR3 nucleotides: TGTGCCATCGGACAGGGGGACCGCTACGAGCAGTACTTC. It is translated as CAIGQGDRYEQYF.

The rearrangement uses TRBV29-1 and TRBJ2-7, with 12 bases that match TRBD2. The CDR3 runs to 19 residues. Germline V gives CDR1 SQVTM, CDR2 ANQGSEA. V shed 4 bases, J shed 1 base, and the junction held 17 bases outside the gene matches. CDR3 DNA sequence: TGCAGCGTTGCCACCCTACCCCTAGCGGGAGGGCCTATTTCCTACGAGCAGTACTTC. Encoded protein: CSVATLPLAGGPISYEQYF.

The chain is built from TRBV30 and TRBJ2-2; 11 nucleotides align to TRBD2. J was trimmed by 8 bases and V by 0 bases; bases with no gene match: 5. CDR1 is GTSNPN and CDR2 is SVGIG in the germline V gene (reference sequence). The CDR3 runs to 15 residues. In nucleotides, the CDR3 is TGTGCCTGGAGTGTAATGCTAGCGGGAGGAGGGGAGCTGTTTTTT. This translates into CAWSVMLAGGGELFF.

The chain links TRBV4-3 to TRBJ2-3; D is ambiguous. The V gene lost 4 bases and the J gene lost 2 bases, with 7 bases spanning the gap. Germline values: CDR1 LGHNA, CDR2 YSLEER. This CDR3 spans 13 amino acids. DNA for the CDR3: TGCGCCAGCAGCCGTCTCTACACAGATACGCAGTATTTT. Translated: CASSRLYTDTQYF.

J is TRBJ2-7 and V is TRBV6-6, with D possibly matching TRBD2 (6 bases). The CDR3 is made up of 16 amino acids. Per the germline V gene, CDR1 is MNHNY and CDR2 is SVGAGI (reference sequence). Trimming took 6 bases from V and 0 from J, leaving 18 bases between them. CDR3 DNA sequence: TGTGCCAGCAGCCTAGGAGCGGGCACTACCTCCTACGAGCAGTACTTC. Translated, it gives CASSLGAGTTSYEQYF.

The chain joins TRBV5-6 to TRBJ2-7; TRBD1 matches 9 bases. J lost 2 bases, V lost 4 bases, and 10 bases had no gene match. Germline V gene sequence: CDR1 SGHDT, CDR2 YYEEEE. CDR3 length: 16 amino acids. This CDR3 reads CASSPTRDRVTYEQYF. In DNA, the CDR3 is TGTGCCAGCAGCCCAACGCGGGACAGGGTAACCTACGAGCAGTACTTC. The complete variable domain, with remaining parts taken from reference TRBV5-6 and TRBJ2-7, reads DAGVTQSPTHLIKTRGQQVTLRCSPKSGHDTVSWYQQALGQGPQFIFQYYEEEERQRGNFPDRFSGHQFPNYSSELNVNALLLGDSALYLCASSPTRDRVTYEQYFGPGTRLTVT.

The V gene is TRBV4-1, the J gene TRBJ2-7; possibly TRBD1 for D (6 bases). This CDR3 has 14 amino acids. From germline, CDR1 is MGHRA and CDR2 YSYEKL. V was clipped by 4 bases and J by 6 bases, with 16 bases between them. The CDR3: CASSPQGLWSEQYF. CDR3 sequence (DNA): TGCGCCAGCAGCCCCCAGGGGCTATGGAGCGAGCAGTACTTC.

This rearrangement joins TRBV28 to TRBJ2-7, with 10 bases that match TRBD1. Germline CDR1 and CDR2: MDHEN and SYDVKM. J was trimmed by 6 bases and V by 7 bases; bases with no gene match: 12. This CDR3 contains 15 residues. CDR3 coding DNA: TGTGCCAGCACCCCAAGGGGACAGGGGACCTCCGAGCAGTACTTC. Protein: CASTPRGQGTSEQYF.

The CDR3 DNA reads as TGTGCCAGCAGCTTAAGTTTAACCCGGGAGGAGACCCAGTACTTC. Residues: CASSLSLTREETQYF. The chain couples TRBV7-9 to TRBJ2-5, with a weak D call TRBD2 (6 bases). Germline CDR1 reads SEHNR; CDR2 reads FQNEAQ (reference sequence). V was trimmed by 2 bases and J by 5 bases, leaving 15 bases between them. CDR3 size: 15 residues.

The chain has TRBV27 and TRBJ2-7; 10 nucleotides align to TRBD2. The germline V gene has CDR1 MNHEY and CDR2 SMNVEV (reference sequence). CDR3 length: 14 residues. Germline trimming cut 2 bases from V and 4 bases from J; bases unmatched to any gene: 2. CDR3 sequence (DNA): TGTGCCAGCAGTTTAACTAGCGGGGCTTACGAGCAGTACTTC. Translation: CASSLTSGAYEQYF.

The chain has TRBV5-4 and TRBJ2-7; 7 bases are a match to TRBD2. The CDR3 sequence is 15 residues long. V gave up 4 bases and J gave up 0 bases; unmatched junction bases: 7. CDR1 and CDR2 (germline): SGHNT, YYREEE (reference sequence). The CDR3 coding sequence is TGTGCCAGCAGCCGTAGCGGGTCCCACTCCTACGAGCAGTACTTC. As protein: CASSRSGSHSYEQYF.